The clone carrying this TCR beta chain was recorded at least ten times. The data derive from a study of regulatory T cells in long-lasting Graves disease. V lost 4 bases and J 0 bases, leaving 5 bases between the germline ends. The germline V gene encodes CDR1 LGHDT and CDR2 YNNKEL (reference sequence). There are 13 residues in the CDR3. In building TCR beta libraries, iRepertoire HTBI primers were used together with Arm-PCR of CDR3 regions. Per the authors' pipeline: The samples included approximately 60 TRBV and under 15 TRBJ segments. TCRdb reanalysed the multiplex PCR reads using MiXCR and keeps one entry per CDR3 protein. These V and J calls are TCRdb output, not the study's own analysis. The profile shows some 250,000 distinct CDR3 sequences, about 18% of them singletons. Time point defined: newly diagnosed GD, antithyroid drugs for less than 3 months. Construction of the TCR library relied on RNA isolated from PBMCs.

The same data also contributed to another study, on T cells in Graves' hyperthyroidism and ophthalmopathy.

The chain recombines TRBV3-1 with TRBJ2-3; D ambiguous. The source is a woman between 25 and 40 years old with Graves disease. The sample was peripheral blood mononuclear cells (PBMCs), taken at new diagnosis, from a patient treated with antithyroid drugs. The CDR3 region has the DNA TGTGCCAGCAGCCGCCCCAGCACAGATACGCAGTATTTT. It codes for CASSRPSTDTQYF.